The 16 T cell receptor beta chains given below trace back to one sample, sequenced in a study of blood T cell repertoires in COVID-19. Here immunoSEQ multiplex PCR was the method, and the copy in TCRdb shows in-frame clones only, minus some. In the table there are fewer than 65,000 clones, around 80% of which are singletons. Sequenced: peripheral blood. These receptors came from a man aged 65 to 79 with acute or convalescent COVID-19.

CDR3 in amino acids: CASSLGGRRNSPLHF. DNA for the CDR3: TGTGCCAGCAGTTTGGGAGGCAGGCGTAATTCACCCCTCCACTTT. This chain links TRBV27 with TRBJ1-6; D uncertain. The CDR3 consists of 15 residues. Germline V gene data show CDR1 as MNHEY and CDR2 as SMNVEV (reference sequence). V was pared by 3 bases and J by 6 bases, with 12 bases between.

This chain connects TRBV9 to TRBJ2-4; TRBD2 matches at 14 bases. This CDR3 has 15 residues. The germline gives CDR1 SGDLS, CDR2 YYNGEE. V shed 2 bases and J 13 bases; nucleotides not matched to a gene: 8. The CDR3 DNA sequence: TGTGCCAGCAGCGTTACGGGACTAGCGGGAGATAGACAGTACTTC. Translation gives CASSVTGLAGDRQYF.

This chain links TRBV9 with TRBJ2-2; D unresolved. There are 13 residues in the CDR3. Trimming took 0 bases from V and 7 from J, leaving 7 bases between them. Germline CDR1 and CDR2: SGDLS and YYNGEE. The CDR3 DNA sequence: TGTGCCAGCAGCGTAGTCCAGGACGGGGAGCTGTTTTTT. Protein: CASSVVQDGELFF.

Remarks on this clone: Different DNA sequences within this sample yield the same CDR3. The CDR3 nucleotides read TGTGCCAGCAGCCTCTTGAGCTCCTACAATGAGCAGTTCTTC. Translating gives CASSLLSSYNEQFF. The genes are TRBV5-5 and TRBJ2-1; unclear D gene. In germline, CDR1 is SGHKS, CDR2 YYEKEE (reference sequence). Trimming cost V 4 bases and J 0 bases, with 8 bases left between them. The CDR3 loop spans 14 amino acids.

The chain links TRBV7-3 to TRBJ2-3; 10 nucleotides match TRBD2. The germline gives CDR1 SGHTA, CDR2 FQGTGA. V gave up 4 bases and J gave up 3 bases; unmatched junction bases: 7. This CDR3 contains 16 residues. The chain's CDR3 is CASSSLSGGTTDTQYF. The CDR3 nucleotides are TGTGCCAGCAGCTCCCTTAGCGGGGGGACGACAGATACGCAGTATTTT.

This clone was seen once. The chain carries TRBV5-1 and TRBJ2-1, with 9 bases that match TRBD1. The CDR3 has 18 amino acids. V shed 2 bases, J shed 4 bases, and the junction held 13 bases outside the gene matches. Germline assignment: CDR1 SGHRS and CDR2 YFSETQ. The CDR3: CASSFVAPDRGFYNEQFF. As DNA, the CDR3 is TGCGCCAGCAGCTTTGTTGCACCGGACAGGGGTTTTTACAATGAGCAGTTCTTC.

This clone turned up a few times. The chain is built from TRBV19 and TRBJ1-6; the match to TRBD1 covers 11 bases. CDR1 is LNHDA and CDR2 is SQIVND in the germline V gene (reference sequence). The CDR3 length is 14 residues. Trimming removed 5 bases from V and 9 bases from J; junction bases left unmatched: 3. The CDR3 loop is CASSGDRGVSPLHF. The CDR3 DNA reads as TGTGCCAGTAGTGGGGACAGGGGGGTTTCACCCCTCCACTTT.

This chain joins TRBV2 and TRBJ1-2, with a possible D match to TRBD1 (5 bases). Between the trimmed V and J ends, which lost 3 bases and 2 bases, there was a span of 7 bases. This CDR3 contains 13 residues. Germline values: CDR1 SNHLY, CDR2 FYNNEI. CDR3 in DNA: TGTGCCAGCAGTGATGGGGGGAACTATGGCTACACCTTC. Translated: CASSDGGNYGYTF.

A word on this clone: A read error may be the cause here, since a much bigger clone is one base away. Distinct nucleotide sequences in the sample also encode this CDR3. This chain connects TRBV28 to TRBJ2-5, with TRBD2 as a possible D gene (5 bases). Germline CDR1 MDHEN, CDR2 SYDVKM. Trimming pared 10 bases from V and 5 bases from J, leaving 29 bases between. CDR3 length: 17 amino acids. DNA of the CDR3: TGTGCCATCGGGAAGCTGGGCCCTTTGGCCCGACGGGAGACCCAGTACTTC. Residues: CAIGKLGPLARRETQYF.

The chain joins TRBV5-1 to TRBJ2-3, with D perhaps matching TRBD1 (5 bases). This CDR3 is 14 amino acids long. The V gene's germline CDR1 is SGHRS and CDR2 YFSETQ. The ends were cut back, 4 bases at V and 0 bases at J, with 9 bases in the middle. The CDR3 nucleotides read TGCGCCAGCAGCCCGACAGAAAGCACAGATACGCAGTATTTT. The encoded protein is CASSPTESTDTQYF.

This rearrangement joins TRBV6-1 to TRBJ1-5; no reliable D call. V lost 3 bases to trimming and J lost 1 base, with 16 bases between them. CDR1 is MNHNS, CDR2 SASEGT, per germline. The CDR3 length is 17 residues. CDR3 in amino acids: CASSDVVGPISNQPQHF. The CDR3 DNA follows: TGTGCCAGCAGTGATGTTGTGGGCCCGATCAGCAATCAGCCCCAGCATTTT.

This chain uses TRBV6-5 with TRBJ2-2, with no clear D. This CDR3 contains 10 residues. Per germline, CDR1 MNHEY and CDR2 SVGAGI. The V and J ends lost 7 bases and 7 bases respectively, with 4 bases between them. The CDR3: CASTNGELFF. The CDR3 DNA follows: TGTGCCAGCACAAACGGGGAGCTGTTTTTT.

This clone was found once. CDR3 coding DNA: TGTGCCAGCAGCCAGGCAGGGGTAGAAAATTCACCCCTCCACTTT. This sequence encodes CASSQAGVENSPLHF. The chain employs TRBV9 and TRBJ1-6; TRBD1 might be the D (6 bases). Trimming left V 4 bases short and J 7 bases short, with 15 bases between. CDR3 length equals 15 residues. Germline-derived CDR1 and CDR2 are SGDLS and YYNGEE. Full variable domain (outside the CDR3, taken from reference TRBV9 and TRBJ1-6): DSGVTQTPKHLITATGQRVTLRCSPRSGDLSVYWYQQSLDQGLQFLIQYYNGEERAKGNILERFSAQQFPDLHSELNLSSLELGDSALYFCASSQAGVENSPLHFGNGTRLTVT.

The V gene is TRBV7-2, the J gene TRBJ2-7; the D gene is possibly TRBD2 (6 bases). The germline V gene has CDR1 SGHTA and CDR2 FQGNSA. This CDR3 has 16 amino acids. With 5 bases removed from V and 3 bases from J, the gap between germline ends came to 20 bases. The CDR3 reads CASSEWAVDYYYEQYF. The CDR3 region has the DNA TGTGCCAGCAGCGAGTGGGCTGTGGACTACTACTACGAGCAGTACTTC.

J is TRBJ2-2 and V is TRBV7-9; 8 bases line up with TRBD1. With 3 bases clipped from V and 1 base from J, the junction kept 10 bases outside the gene matches. The germline V gene has CDR1 SEHNR and CDR2 FQNEAQ (reference sequence). The CDR3 runs to 18 residues. The CDR3 DNA is TGTGCCAGCAGCTTGAGGCAGGGGGCGTTGGGGAACACCGGGGAGCTGTTTTTT. This gives the protein CASSLRQGALGNTGELFF.

The table lists this clone with a few counts. The chain combines TRBV10-3 with TRBJ2-1, with a tentative D call TRBD2 (5 bases). V dropped 3 bases and J dropped 3 bases, with 12 bases sitting between them. The CDR3 spans 15 residues. Germline CDR1 ENHRY, CDR2 SYGVKD. The CDR3 DNA sequence: TGTGCCATCAGTGACCCGGAGGTACTCTACAATGAGCAGTTCTTC. Translating gives CAISDPEVLYNEQFF.